Each of the 17 T cell receptor beta chains below was sequenced from the same sample in a study of blood T cell repertoires in COVID-19. Profiling relied on immunoSEQ multiplex PCR, and the TCRdb table lists in-frame clones only, not all of them. Among 100,000 to 150,000 clones, 85% to 90% were seen once, and the ten largest hold 4.3%. Sequenced material: peripheral blood. These receptors were collected from a man in his 60s with COVID-19, enrolled during active disease.

V usage is TRBV27 and J usage is TRBJ2-1, with TRBD2 matching over 7 bases. The CDR3 runs to 14 residues. Germline CDR1 and CDR2: MNHEY and SMNVEV (reference sequence). V shed 8 bases, J shed 2 bases, and the junction held 6 bases outside the gene matches. In DNA form, the CDR3 reads TGTGCCAGCCAGACTAGCCTGACCTACAATGAGCAGTTCTTC. Translating gives CASQTSLTYNEQFF.

The chain joins TRBV5-4 to TRBJ1-5; D is possibly TRBD1 (5 bases). CDR1 is SGHNT, CDR2 YYREEE, per germline (reference sequence). The CDR3 consists of 14 residues. Deletions cut 4 bases from V and 3 bases from J, with 11 bases between. The CDR3 sequence: CASSRRGSNQPQHF. The DNA of the CDR3 is TGTGCCAGCAGCCGGCGGGGCTCCAATCAGCCCCAGCATTTT.

The rearrangement joins TRBV28 to TRBJ1-2; TRBD1 matches at 9 bases. Germline loops: CDR1 MDHEN, CDR2 SYDVKM. CDR3 length equals 14 residues. The ends lost 6 bases at V and 7 bases at J; junction bases unmatched: 9. The chain's CDR3 is CASRTGQGQGGYTF. In DNA, the CDR3 is TGTGCCAGCAGGACCGGACAGGGACAGGGTGGCTACACCTTC.

The J gene is TRBJ2-1, the V gene TRBV6-5; 7 bases line up with TRBD1. CDR1 is MNHEY, CDR2 SVGAGI, per germline. V shed 6 bases, J shed 7 bases, and the junction held 9 bases outside the gene matches. This CDR3 is 14 amino acids long. The CDR3 nucleotides are TGTGCCAGCAGCACACCCGGGACAGTAAATGAGCAGTTCTTC. Amino acid sequence: CASSTPGTVNEQFF.

The chain has TRBV6-5 and TRBJ1-5, with 9 bases fitting TRBD1. The CDR3 is 15 residues long. J gave up 7 bases and V 0 bases, and 4 bases lay outside the gene matches. Per the germline V gene, CDR1 is MNHEY and CDR2 is SVGAGI. CDR3 sequence (DNA): TGTGCCAGCAGTTACTCTTGGACAGGGGAGCAGCCCCAGCATTTT. The encoded protein is CASSYSWTGEQPQHF.

This rearrangement joins TRBV7-3 to TRBJ1-2; D gene ambiguous. Trimming removed 5 bases from V and 8 bases from J, with 15 bases in between. Germline loops: CDR1 SGHTA, CDR2 FQGTGA. There are 13 residues in the CDR3. DNA for the CDR3: TGTGCCAGCAGCCTCAGTGGCCCGTCCGGCTACACCTTC. This codes for CASSLSGPSGYTF.

The chain has TRBV9 and TRBJ2-1, with TRBD2 matching 8 bases. The V segment lost 0 bases and the J segment 5 bases; nucleotides outside the gene matches: 13. CDR3 length: 18 residues. Germline-derived CDR1 and CDR2 are SGDLS and YYNGEE. CDR3 sequence (DNA): TGTGCCAGCAGCGTAGGGTTGGGTGGGAGCGGGGGTAACAATGAGCAGTTCTTC. Translated: CASSVGLGGSGGNNEQFF.

This clone was detected once. The chain has TRBV30 and TRBJ1-2; D perhaps matches TRBD1 (5 bases). The length of the CDR3 is 12 residues. The ends were cut back, 1 base at V and 6 bases at J, with 9 bases in the middle. CDR1 is GTSNPN and CDR2 is SVGIG in the germline V gene (reference sequence). CDR3 DNA: TGTGCCTGGAGTGCCAGGGCCCATGGCTACACCTTC. Its translation is CAWSARAHGYTF.

This clone appeared once. This chain connects TRBV9 to TRBJ2-2; maybe TRBD2 (6 bases). V was shortened by 1 base and J by 6 bases, with 10 bases between the two germline ends. Germline values: CDR1 SGDLS, CDR2 YYNGEE. This CDR3 spans 14 amino acids. CDR3 protein: CASSVKAGPGELFF. In DNA, the CDR3 is TGTGCCAGCAGCGTAAAGGCGGGACCCGGGGAGCTGTTTTTT.

This clone was seen once. The chain recombines TRBV7-3 with TRBJ2-1; 7 bases fit TRBD2. This CDR3 is built from 16 residues. J lost 2 bases, V lost 4 bases, and 8 bases had no gene match. Germline V gene lookup returns CDR1 SGHTA and CDR2 FQGTGA. The CDR3 DNA reads TGTGCCAGCAGCTCTTGGGGGAGCGGGGCCTACAATGAGCAGTTCTTC. As protein: CASSSWGSGAYNEQFF. The variable domain in full, with the rest retrieved from reference TRBV7-3 and TRBJ2-1, is GAGVSQTPSNKVTEKGKYVELRCDPISGHTALYWYRQSLGQGPEFLIYFQGTGAADDSGLPNDRFFAVRPEGSVSTLKIQRTERGDSAVYLCASSSWGSGAYNEQFFGPGTRLTVL.

In regard to this clone: An end of the junction differs from the germline gene, which may be a read error. The V call is TRBV5-1, the J call TRBJ1-6; 8 bases are a match to TRBD1. Germline V gives CDR1 SGHRS, CDR2 YFSETQ. This CDR3 contains 15 residues. CDR3 amino acids: CASRLDRVTNSPLHF. CDR3 coding DNA: TGCGCCAGCAGGTTGGACAGGGTAACAAATTCACCCCTCCACTTT.

V gene TRBV12-3 or TRBV12-4 combines with J gene TRBJ2-5, with 9 nucleotides matching TRBD1. The V and J ends lost 10 bases and 5 bases, in that order; junction bases with no gene match: 8. The CDR3 sequence is 13 residues long. The CDR3 coding sequence is TGTGCCACGCGATGGACAGGGGATGAGACCCAGTACTTC. Its translation is CATRWTGDETQYF.

The chain couples TRBV24-1 to TRBJ2-2, with 9 bases aligning to TRBD2. This CDR3 is built from 15 residues. Unmatched junction bases numbered 7, after V lost 5 bases and J lost 7 bases. From germline, CDR1 is KGHDR and CDR2 SFDVKD. In DNA form, the CDR3 reads TGTGCCACCAGTGGCGGGGGGGGCCAGGTCGGGGAGCTGTTTTTT. Translated, it gives CATSGGGGQVGELFF.

The V and J genes are TRBV7-9 and TRBJ1-2; 7 bases match TRBD1. Germline V gene lookup returns CDR1 SEHNR and CDR2 FQNEAQ (reference sequence). This CDR3 has 14 amino acids. V dropped 1 base and J dropped 5; count of bases not matched to a gene: 4. The CDR3 loop reads CASSLEVTGYGYTF. In DNA, the CDR3 is TGTGCCAGCAGCTTAGAAGTGACAGGGTATGGCTACACCTTC.

This chain connects TRBV29-1 to TRBJ1-1; 10 nucleotides line up with TRBD1. Germline-derived CDR1 and CDR2 are SQVTM and ANQGSEA. This CDR3 comprises 13 residues. J gave up 4 bases and V 7 bases, and 6 bases lay outside the gene matches. This chain's CDR3 is CSAGQGGVTEAFF. DNA for the CDR3: TGCAGCGCTGGACAGGGGGGAGTCACTGAAGCTTTCTTT.

This chain links TRBV13 with TRBJ1-1, with 7 positions matching TRBD1. Germline CDR1 PRHDT, CDR2 FYEKMQ (reference sequence). This CDR3 has 15 amino acids. V lost 0 bases and J lost 5; bases outside the gene matches: 6. CDR3 DNA sequence: TGTGCCAGCAGCTTAGGGGGACAGCGGGGGACTGAAGCTTTCTTT. It codes for CASSLGGQRGTEAFF.

This chain joins TRBV19 and TRBJ1-5; D is possibly TRBD1 (6 bases). CDR1 is LNHDA, CDR2 SQIVND, per germline (reference sequence). Trimming left V 6 bases short and J 0 bases short, with 21 bases between. This CDR3 is built from 18 residues. In DNA, the CDR3 is TGTGCCAGTAGGGACAGTCTAGGTGGTACATATAGCAATCAGCCCCAGCATTTT. Translated: CASRDSLGGTYSNQPQHF.